Sequencing of this T cell receptor beta chain was carried out in a study of T cells in Graves' hyperthyroidism and ophthalmopathy. Regarding the study as a whole: Ophthalmopathy could be told apart from stable hyperthyroidism with a 13 V-J model.

This clonotype was found a few times. Its specificity is unknown. CDR3 length: 16 amino acids. Germline CDR1 reads ENHRY; CDR2 reads SYGVKD. V shed 10 bases, J shed 6 bases, and the junction held 12 bases outside the gene matches. Enrolled ophthalmopathy patients presented with a Clinical Activity Score of at least 3, a NOSPECS grade of at least 4, and disease duration under 3 months. TCR beta CDR3 regions were amplified from RNA transcripts. The HTBI primer set drove a first-round RT-PCR of the TCR CDR3. TCRdb passed the multiplex PCR reads through MiXCR, listing each CDR3 protein once. The sample records approximately 350,000 distinct CDR3 sequences, 13% to 15% being singletons.

Sequencing was carried out using blood. This chain uses TRBV10-3 with TRBJ2-3; 14 nucleotides match TRBD2. This receptor was identified in a woman in her sixties or seventies with Graves' ophthalmopathy. The CDR3 nucleotides are TGTGCCACCCAGGGGTGGACTAGCGGGAGGTCGGATACGCAGTATTTT. Amino acids: CATQGWTSGRSDTQYF.